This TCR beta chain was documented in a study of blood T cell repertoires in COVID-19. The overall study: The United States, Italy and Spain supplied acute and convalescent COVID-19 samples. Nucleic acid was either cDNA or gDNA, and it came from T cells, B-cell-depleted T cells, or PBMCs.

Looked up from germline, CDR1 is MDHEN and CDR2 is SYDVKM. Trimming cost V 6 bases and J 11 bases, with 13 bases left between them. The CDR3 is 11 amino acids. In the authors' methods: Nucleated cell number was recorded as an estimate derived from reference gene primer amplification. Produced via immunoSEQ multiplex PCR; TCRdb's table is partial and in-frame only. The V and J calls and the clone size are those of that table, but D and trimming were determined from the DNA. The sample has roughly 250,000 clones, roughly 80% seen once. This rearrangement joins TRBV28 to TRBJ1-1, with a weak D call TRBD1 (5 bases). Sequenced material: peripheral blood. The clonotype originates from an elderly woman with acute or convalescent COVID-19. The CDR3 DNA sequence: TGTGCCAGCAGCCCGGGCCGGGGGGCTTTCTTT. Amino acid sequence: CASSPGRGAFF.